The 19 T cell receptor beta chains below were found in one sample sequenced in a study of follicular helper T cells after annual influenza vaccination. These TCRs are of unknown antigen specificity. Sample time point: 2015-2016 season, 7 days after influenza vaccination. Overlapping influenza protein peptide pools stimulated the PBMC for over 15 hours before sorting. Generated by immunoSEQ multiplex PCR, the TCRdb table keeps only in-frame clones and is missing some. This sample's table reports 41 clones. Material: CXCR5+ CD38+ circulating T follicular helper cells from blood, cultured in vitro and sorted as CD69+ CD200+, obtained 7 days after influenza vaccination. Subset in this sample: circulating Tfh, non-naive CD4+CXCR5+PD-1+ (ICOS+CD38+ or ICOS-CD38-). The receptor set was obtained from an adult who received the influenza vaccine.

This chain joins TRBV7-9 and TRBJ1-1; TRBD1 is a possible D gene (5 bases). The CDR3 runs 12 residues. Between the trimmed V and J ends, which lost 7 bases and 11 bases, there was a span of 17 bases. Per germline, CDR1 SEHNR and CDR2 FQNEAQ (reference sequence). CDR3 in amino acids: CASTNGRQGAFF. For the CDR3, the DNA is TGTGCCAGCACTAACGGTAGGCAGGGTGCTTTCTTT.

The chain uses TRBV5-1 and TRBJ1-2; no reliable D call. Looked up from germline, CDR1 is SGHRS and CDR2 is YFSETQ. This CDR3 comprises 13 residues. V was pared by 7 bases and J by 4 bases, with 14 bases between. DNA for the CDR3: TGCGCCAGCGAGGTTCGAAAGACCTATGGCTACACCTTC. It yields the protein CASEVRKTYGYTF.

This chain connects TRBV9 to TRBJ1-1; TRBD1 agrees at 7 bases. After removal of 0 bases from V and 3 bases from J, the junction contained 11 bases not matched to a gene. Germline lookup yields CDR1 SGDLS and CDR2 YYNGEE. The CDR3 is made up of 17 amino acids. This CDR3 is CASSVGSAGGFYTEAFF. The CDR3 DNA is TGTGCCAGCAGCGTAGGATCGGCAGGGGGGTTTTACACTGAAGCTTTCTTT.

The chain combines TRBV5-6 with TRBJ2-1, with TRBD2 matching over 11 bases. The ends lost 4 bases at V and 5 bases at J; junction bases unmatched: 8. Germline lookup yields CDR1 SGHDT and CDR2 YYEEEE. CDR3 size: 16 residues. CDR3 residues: CASSPSGLAANNEQFF. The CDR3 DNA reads TGTGCCAGCAGCCCCTCGGGACTAGCGGCGAACAATGAGCAGTTCTTC.

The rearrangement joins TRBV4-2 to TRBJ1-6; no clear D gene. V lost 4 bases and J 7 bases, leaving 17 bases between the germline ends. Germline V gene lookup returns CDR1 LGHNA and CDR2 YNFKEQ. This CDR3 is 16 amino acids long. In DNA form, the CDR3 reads TGTGCCAGCAGCCTTCGGACGGAGAATTACAATTCACCCCTCCACTTT. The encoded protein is CASSLRTENYNSPLHF.

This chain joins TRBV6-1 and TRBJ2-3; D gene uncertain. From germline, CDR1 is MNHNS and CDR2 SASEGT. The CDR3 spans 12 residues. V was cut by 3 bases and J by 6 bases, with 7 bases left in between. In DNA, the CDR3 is TGTGCCAGCAGTGAGAGGCGGGATACGCAGTATTTT. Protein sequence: CASSERRDTQYF.

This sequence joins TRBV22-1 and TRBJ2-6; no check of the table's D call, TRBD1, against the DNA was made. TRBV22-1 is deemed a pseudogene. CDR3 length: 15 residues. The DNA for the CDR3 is TGTCCTGGGAGCCTCAAACAAAGTCGGGCCAACGTCCTGACTTTC. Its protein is CPGSLKQSRANVLTF.

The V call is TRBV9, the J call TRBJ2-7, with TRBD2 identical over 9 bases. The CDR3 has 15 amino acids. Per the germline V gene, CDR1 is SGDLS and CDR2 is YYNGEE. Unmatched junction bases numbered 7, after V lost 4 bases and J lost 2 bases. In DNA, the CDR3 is TGTGCCAGCAGCCCTTACGGCGGGGGGGCCTACGAGCAGTACTTC. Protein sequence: CASSPYGGGAYEQYF.

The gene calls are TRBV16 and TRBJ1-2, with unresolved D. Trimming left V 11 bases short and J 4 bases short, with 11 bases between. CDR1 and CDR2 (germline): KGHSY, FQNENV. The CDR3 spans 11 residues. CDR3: CAVRKTYGYTF. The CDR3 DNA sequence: TGTGCCGTTAGAAAGACCTATGGCTACACCTTC.

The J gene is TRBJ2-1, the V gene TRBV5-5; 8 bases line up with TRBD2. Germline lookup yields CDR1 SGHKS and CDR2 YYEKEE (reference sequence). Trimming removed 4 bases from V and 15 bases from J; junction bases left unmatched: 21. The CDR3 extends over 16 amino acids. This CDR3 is CASSKGGSGGERGLFF. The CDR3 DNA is TGTGCCAGCAGCAAGGGTGGGAGCGGGGGTGAACGTGGTCTGTTCTTC.

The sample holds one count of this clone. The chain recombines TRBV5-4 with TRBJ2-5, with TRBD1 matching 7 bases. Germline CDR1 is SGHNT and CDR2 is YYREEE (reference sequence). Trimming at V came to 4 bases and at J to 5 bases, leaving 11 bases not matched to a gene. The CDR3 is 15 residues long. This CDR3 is CASSITGAGKETQYF. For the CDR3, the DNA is TGTGCCAGCAGCATCACAGGGGCTGGCAAGGAGACCCAGTACTTC. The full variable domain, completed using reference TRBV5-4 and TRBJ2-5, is ETGVTQSPTHLIKTRGQQVTLRCSSQSGHNTVSWYQQALGQGPQFIFQYYREEENGRGNFPPRFSGLQFPNYSSELNVNALELDDSALYLCASSITGAGKETQYFGPGTRLLVL.

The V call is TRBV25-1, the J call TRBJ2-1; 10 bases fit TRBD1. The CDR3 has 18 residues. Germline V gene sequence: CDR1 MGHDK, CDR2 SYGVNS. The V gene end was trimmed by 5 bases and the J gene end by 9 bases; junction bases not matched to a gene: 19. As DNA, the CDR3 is TGTGCCAGCAGTTCACGGGACAGGGGCGTCCGTGTCGTTAGTGAGCAGTTCTTC. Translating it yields CASSSRDRGVRVVSEQFF.

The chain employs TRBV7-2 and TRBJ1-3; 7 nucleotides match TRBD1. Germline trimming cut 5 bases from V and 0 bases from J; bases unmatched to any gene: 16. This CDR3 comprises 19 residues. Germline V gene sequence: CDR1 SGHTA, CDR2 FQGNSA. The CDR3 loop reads CASSQRQGRLSSSGNTIYF. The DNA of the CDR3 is TGTGCCAGCAGCCAAAGACAGGGAAGGTTATCAAGCTCTGGAAACACCATATATTTT. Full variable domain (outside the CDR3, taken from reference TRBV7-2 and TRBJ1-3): GAGVSQSPSNKVTEKGKDVELRCDPISGHTALYWYRQSLGQGLEFLIYFQGNSAPDKSGLPSDRFSAERTGGSVSTLTIQRTQQEDSAVYLCASSQRQGRLSSSGNTIYFGEGSWLTVV.

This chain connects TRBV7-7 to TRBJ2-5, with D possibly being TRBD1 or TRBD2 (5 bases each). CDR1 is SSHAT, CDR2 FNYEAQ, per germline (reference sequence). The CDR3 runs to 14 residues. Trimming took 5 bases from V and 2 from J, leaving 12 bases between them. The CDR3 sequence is CASSPEGRQETQYF. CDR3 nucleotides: TGTGCCAGCAGCCCAGAGGGACGGCAAGAGACCCAGTACTTC.

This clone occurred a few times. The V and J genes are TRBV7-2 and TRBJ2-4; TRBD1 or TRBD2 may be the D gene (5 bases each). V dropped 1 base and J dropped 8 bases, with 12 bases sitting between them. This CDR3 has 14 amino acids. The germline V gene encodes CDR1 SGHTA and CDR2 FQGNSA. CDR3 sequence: CASSLGGARDIQYF. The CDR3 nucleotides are TGTGCCAGCAGCTTAGGTGGGGCGAGGGACATTCAGTACTTC.

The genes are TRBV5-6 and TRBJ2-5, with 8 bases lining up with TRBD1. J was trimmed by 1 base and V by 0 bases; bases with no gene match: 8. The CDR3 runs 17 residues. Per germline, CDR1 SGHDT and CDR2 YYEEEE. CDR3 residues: CASSLEGGQVSQETQYF. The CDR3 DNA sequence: TGTGCCAGCAGCTTGGAAGGGGGACAGGTTAGCCAAGAGACCCAGTACTTC.

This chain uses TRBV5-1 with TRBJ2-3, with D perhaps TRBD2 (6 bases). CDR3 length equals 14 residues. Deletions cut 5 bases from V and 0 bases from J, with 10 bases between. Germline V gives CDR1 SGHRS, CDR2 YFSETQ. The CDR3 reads CASSAGTSTDTQYF. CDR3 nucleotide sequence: TGCGCCAGCAGTGCCGGGACTAGCACAGATACGCAGTATTTT.

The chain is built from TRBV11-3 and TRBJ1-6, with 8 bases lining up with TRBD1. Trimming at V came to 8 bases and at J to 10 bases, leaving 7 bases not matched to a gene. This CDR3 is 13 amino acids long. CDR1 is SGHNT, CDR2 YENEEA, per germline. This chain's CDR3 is CASAQGAESPLHF. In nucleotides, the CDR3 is TGTGCCAGCGCGCAGGGGGCGGAATCACCCCTCCACTTT.

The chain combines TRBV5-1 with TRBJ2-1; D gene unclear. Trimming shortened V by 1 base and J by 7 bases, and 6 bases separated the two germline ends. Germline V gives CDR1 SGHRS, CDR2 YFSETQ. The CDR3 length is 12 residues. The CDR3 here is CASSLNSNEQFF. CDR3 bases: TGCGCCAGCAGCTTGAACTCTAATGAGCAGTTCTTC.